Listed below are T cell receptor beta chains from one sample, sequenced in a study of T-cell memory formation after mild COVID-19. TCRdb used MiXCR to reprocess the 5' RACE reads, holding one entry per CDR3 protein. Of more than 350,000 distinct CDR3 sequences listed, approximately 15% were seen once; the top ten hold approximately 21%. The material sequenced was PBMCs or a T cell subset sorted from them (not recorded which). The receptors were gathered from a man younger than 35 who had mild COVID-19 (a few samples of this study predate the infection). Cell type and time point are not known. Each CDR3 is given with its conserved first and last residue. Fields, in order: V gene, clone size, J gene, D gene, CDR3 DNA, CDR3 protein. The D gene is left open where the match is weak. Size values are once, few and many counts, or a class for expanded clones, and some rows have none.

TRBV7-9	few	TRBJ2-2	TRBD1	TGTGCCAGCAACCCGGGACAGGGGGCCGGGGAGCTGTTTTTT	CASNPGQGAGELFF
TRBV6-2/TRBV6-3	NA	TRBJ1-6	NA	TGTGCCAGCAGCTTGCAAGCTTCACCCCTCCACTTT	CASSLQASPLHF
TRBV7-2	many	TRBJ2-4	NA	TGTGCCAGCAGCCCCAGCCCAGACAGGTGGGGGCTAACCAAAAACATTCAGTACTTC	CASSPSPDRWGLTKNIQYF
TRBV21-1	few	TRBJ1-1	NA	TGTGCCAGCCCCCGAAGGGACAGGGGAACCGTACAAGCTTTCTTT	CASPRRDRGTVQAFF
TRBV2	NA	TRBJ2-5	TRBD2	TGTGCCAGCAGTCTAGCGGGGGGCCCGGCCCTCGACCAAGAGACCCAGTACTTC	CASSLAGGPALDQETQYF
TRBV20-1	NA	TRBJ1-2	NA	TGCAGTGCTACAGGGGTGGGAGGCTACACCTTC	CSATGVGGYTF
TRBV6-2/TRBV6-3	few	TRBJ2-4	TRBD1	TGTGCCAGCAGTTACTTGGGACAGCGCAAAAACATTCAGTACTTC	CASSYLGQRKNIQYF
TRBV11-2	few	TRBJ2-1	TRBD1	TGTGCCAGCAGCCTTTCCGGGACAGGTAGTACCCAAGCCTACAATGAGCAGTTCTTC	CASSLSGTGSTQAYNEQFF
TRBV12-3/TRBV12-4	few	TRBJ1-6	TRBD1	TGTGCCAGCAGTATATCAGACAGGGATTCACCCCTCCACTTT	CASSISDRDSPLHF
TRBV3-1	NA	TRBJ2-1	NA	TGTGCCAGCCACGGGGGTCCGATATACAATGAGCAGTTCTTC	CASHGGPIYNEQFF
TRBV30	few	TRBJ2-2	NA	TGTGCCTGGGGGGTTGGGGGATACACCGGGGAGCTGTTTTTT	CAWGVGGYTGELFF
TRBV20-1	many	TRBJ1-5	NA	TGCAGTGCGGTAAAAGGGAAGGCAGATCAGCCCCAGCATTTT	CSAVKGKADQPQHF
TRBV2	NA	TRBJ2-5	TRBD1	TGTGCCAGCACGGGACAGATCCAAGAGACCCAGTACTTC	CASTGQIQETQYF
TRBV20-1	few	TRBJ2-1	TRBD2	TGCAGTGCTAGCGTTAGGAGGACTAGCATCAATGAGCAGTTCTTC	CSASVRRTSINEQFF
TRBV7-9	few	TRBJ1-1	NA	TGTGCCAGCAGCTTAGTTCCCCACGGGCTCGGAGCTTTCTTT	CASSLVPHGLGAFF
TRBV6-2/TRBV6-3	many	TRBJ2-3	NA	TGTGCCAGCAGTTACGGGCCGGGTACGCAGTATTTT	CASSYGPGTQYF
TRBV7-2	NA	TRBJ2-3	TRBD1	TGTGCCAGCAGCTTAGATGTGTCCAGGGGGTGGAATACGCAGTATTTT	CASSLDVSRGWNTQYF
TRBV19	NA	TRBJ2-5	TRBD2	TGTGCCAGTAGTCAATCAGCGGGGGGGCTCGAGACCCAGTACTTC	CASSQSAGGLETQYF
TRBV7-2	NA	TRBJ1-1	NA	TGTGCCAGCAGCTTAGCGCAGGGAATCACTGAAGCTTTCTTT	CASSLAQGITEAFF
TRBV9	few	TRBJ2-5	NA	TGTGCCAGCAGCGTAGTGGGTAGCGGTGAGACCCAGTACTTC	CASSVVGSGETQYF
TRBV5-1	NA	TRBJ2-5	TRBD2	TGCGCCAGCAGCTTGGACAGCGGGGGACTAGAGACCCAGTACTTC	CASSLDSGGLETQYF
TRBV20-1	few	TRBJ2-7	TRBD2	TGCAGTGCTCCCTGGACTAGCGGGGATGCTGAGCAGTACTTC	CSAPWTSGDAEQYF
TRBV7-3	NA	TRBJ1-4	NA	TGTGCCAGCACCCAAACCGCAACTAATGAAAAACTGTTTTTT	CASTQTATNEKLFF
TRBV4-2	NA	TRBJ2-7	NA	TGTGCCAGCAGCCAAGGAGTCGATCCGGAGTACTTC	CASSQGVDPEYF
TRBV15	few	TRBJ2-3	TRBD1	TGTGCCACCAGCAGGGGACAGGGCACAGATACGCAGTATTTT	CATSRGQGTDTQYF